Below are 5 T cell receptor beta chains sequenced from a single sample in a study of CD8+CD57+ T cells in acquired aplastic anemia. Genomic DNA constituted the template upon which TCR beta VDJ and CDR3 profiling was performed. TCRdb processed the reads anew with MiXCR; each CDR3 protein has one entry. Of about 180,000 distinct CDR3 sequences detected, about half appear once; the ten largest clones hold around 2.9%. The sequenced material came from sorted CD4+, CD8+, or CD8+CD57+ T cells (not recorded which) from PBMCs. Receptor source: a human donor in good health.

The chain carries TRBV6-6 and TRBJ1-2; D may be TRBD1 (5 bases). The germline V and J ends were trimmed by 2 bases and 7 bases, with 14 bases remaining between them. The CDR3 is 14 amino acids. In germline, CDR1 is MNHNY, CDR2 SVGAGI (reference sequence). The CDR3 sequence is CASSYSTGRGGYTF. CDR3 DNA sequence: TGTGCCAGCAGTTACAGCACAGGACGTGGTGGCTACACCTTC.

This clonotype has a count of ten or more. The chain couples TRBV13 to TRBJ2-3; D gene uncertain. Germline V gene sequence: CDR1 PRHDT, CDR2 FYEKMQ (reference sequence). The V end was cut by 5 bases, the J end by 5 bases, with 14 bases between. The CDR3 runs to 14 residues. DNA for the CDR3: TGTGCCAGCAGCAAGTTCGCTGGGGAAGATACGCAGTATTTT. Its translation: CASSKFAGEDTQYF.

This clonotype has ten or more counts. This chain joins TRBV6-5 and TRBJ1-5; D is possibly TRBD1 (5 bases). There are 14 residues in the CDR3. V was trimmed by 1 base and J by 5 bases, leaving 9 bases between them. Germline lookup yields CDR1 MNHEY and CDR2 SVGAGI. In DNA, the CDR3 is TGTGCCAGCAGTTACTTAACGGGGCATCAGCCCCAGCATTTT. Translation gives CASSYLTGHQPQHF.

This clonotype was seen repeatedly, ten times or more. The chain couples TRBV20-1 to TRBJ2-7, with TRBD2 matching 7 bases. Germline loops: CDR1 DFQATT, CDR2 SNEGSKA (reference sequence). The V and J ends lost 2 bases and 3 bases, in that order; junction bases with no gene match: 4. The CDR3 is made up of 13 amino acids. CDR3 sequence reads: CSARPRDYYEQYF. The CDR3 DNA sequence: TGCAGTGCTAGACCCAGGGACTACTACGAGCAGTACTTC.

This clonotype was seen ten or more times. The rearrangement uses TRBV5-6 and TRBJ2-2, with D perhaps matching TRBD1 (5 bases). The CDR3 consists of 15 residues. Looked up from germline, CDR1 is SGHDT and CDR2 is YYEEEE. V lost 4 bases and J lost 3, with 13 bases in between. CDR3 in amino acids: CASSIGHSDTGELFF. The CDR3 bases are TGTGCCAGCAGCATCGGACATTCCGACACCGGGGAGCTGTTTTTT.